Presented here are 21 T cell receptor beta chains from one specimen sequenced in a study of Graves' ophthalmopathy and Graves' hyperthyroidism. CDR3 regions of TCR beta were amplified from RNA transcripts. Second-round multiplex PCR came after a first-round RT-PCR that employed HTBI primers. TCRdb used MiXCR to reprocess the multiplex PCR reads, holding one entry per CDR3 protein. This sample carries some 750,000 distinct CDR3 sequences, 40% of them seen once, and the ten largest clones take roughly 45%. Sequencing used peripheral blood. The receptors here all came from an adult man with Graves' ophthalmopathy.

The chain carries TRBV7-9 and TRBJ2-5; possibly TRBD2 for D (5 bases). CDR1 and CDR2 from the germline V gene are SEHNR and FQNEAQ (reference sequence). V was shortened by 1 base and J by 3 bases, with 12 bases between the two germline ends. The CDR3 totals 15 residues. The CDR3 DNA reads TGTGCCAGCAGCTTAGACCGGGGTAGCGAAGAGACCCAGTACTTC. Translation: CASSLDRGSEETQYF.

This clonotype was counted between two and nine times. The chain is built from TRBV7-9 and TRBJ2-7; possibly TRBD1 for D (5 bases). V was pared by 3 bases and J by 7 bases, with 13 bases between. The germline V gene has CDR1 SEHNR and CDR2 FQNEAQ (reference sequence). The CDR3 has 13 residues. The CDR3: CASSFGRAEEQYF. The CDR3 DNA follows: TGTGCCAGCAGCTTCGGCAGGGCGGAAGAGCAGTACTTC.

Regarding this clonotype: The junction shows a germline mismatch at one end, possibly a read error. J is TRBJ1-1 and V is TRBV10-3; D not certain. The CDR3 has 12 amino acids. CDR1 ENHRY and CDR2 SYGVKD come from the germline V gene. CDR3 bases: TGTGCCAGCAGTTATATGGGGACTGAAGCTTTCTTT. It codes for CASSYMGTEAFF.

This clonotype was picked up many times. The gene calls are TRBV20-1 and TRBJ2-7; 10 bases are shared with TRBD1. V dropped 5 bases and J dropped 4; count of bases not matched to a gene: 5. Germline CDR1 and CDR2: DFQATT and SNEGSKA (reference sequence). This CDR3 comprises 13 residues. The CDR3 DNA is TGCAGTGCTTCTAGGACAGGGGGATACGAGCAGTACTTC. It is translated as CSASRTGGYEQYF.

The V and J genes are TRBV7-9 and TRBJ1-2; a possible D gene is TRBD1 (5 bases). The CDR3 is made up of 14 amino acids. CDR1 and CDR2 from the germline V gene are SEHNR and FQNEAQ (reference sequence). Trimming shortened V by 7 bases and J by 6 bases, and 18 bases separated the two germline ends. Here the CDR3 reads CASIGDVRLDGYTF. The CDR3 DNA sequence: TGTGCCAGCATTGGGGACGTCCGTCTGGATGGCTACACCTTC.

The J gene is TRBJ2-7, the V gene TRBV10-3; perhaps TRBD1 as D (6 bases). Per the germline V gene, CDR1 is ENHRY and CDR2 is SYGVKD. This CDR3 has 13 residues. Deletions cut 5 bases from V and 7 bases from J, with 15 bases between. CDR3 in amino acids: CAISIQGSGEQYF. The CDR3 nucleotides are TGTGCCATCAGTATCCAGGGGTCAGGGGAGCAGTACTTC.

The V call is TRBV25-1, the J call TRBJ2-7; maybe TRBD1 (6 bases). Trimming left V 4 bases short and J 2 bases short, with 18 bases between. This CDR3 is 16 amino acids long. CDR1 is MGHDK, CDR2 SYGVNS, per germline. The CDR3 nucleotides are TGTGCCAGCAGTGCGGCTGGGGGCTTTTCGGCCTACGAGCAGTACTTC. Its translation is CASSAAGGFSAYEQYF.

With respect to this clonotype: A read error is likely, as this CDR3 ends without the conserved phenylalanine or tryptophan. The chain uses TRBV2 and TRBJ2-7; a possible D gene is TRBD2 (5 bases). There are 13 residues in the CDR3. The germline CDR1 and CDR2 sequences are SNHLY and FYNNEI. CDR3 protein: CASSGAGSYKQYI. The CDR3 DNA sequence: TGTGCCAGCAGTGGGGCGGGCTCCTACAAGCAGTACATC.

This clonotype was observed a few times. The rearrangement uses TRBV6-5 and TRBJ1-1; D possibly corresponds to TRBD1 (5 bases). In germline, CDR1 is MNHEY, CDR2 SVGAGI. The CDR3 totals 14 residues. The V end lost 5 bases, the J end lost 5 bases, and 15 bases lay between the germline ends. Here the CDR3 reads CASSEYGAWTEAFF. Written as DNA, the CDR3 is TGTGCCAGCAGTGAATACGGGGCTTGGACTGAAGCTTTCTTT.

This chain uses TRBV9 with TRBJ2-5; D may be TRBD2 (5 bases). CDR1 is SGDLS, CDR2 YYNGEE, per germline. V was shortened by 4 bases and J by 5 bases, with 18 bases between the two germline ends. This CDR3 spans 15 amino acids. CDR3: CASSQSGTFGETQYF. In nucleotides, the CDR3 is TGTGCCAGCAGCCAATCGGGAACTTTCGGTGAGACCCAGTACTTC.

This clonotype was seen many times. The chain carries TRBV12-3 or TRBV12-4 and TRBJ1-2; no firm D call. Trimming took 7 bases from V and 7 from J, leaving 10 bases between them. This CDR3 comprises 11 residues. The CDR3: CASTSRGGYTF. The CDR3 DNA follows: TGTGCCAGCACCAGTCGGGGTGGCTACACCTTC.

The chain links TRBV25-1 to TRBJ2-2, with 10 nucleotides matching TRBD2. The trim removed 9 bases at V and 4 bases at J, leaving 11 bases unmatched. CDR1 is MGHDK and CDR2 is SYGVNS in the germline V gene. The CDR3 is made up of 16 amino acids. For the CDR3, the DNA is TGTGCCAGTAGTCTCCTAGCGGGGGCTACCACCGGGGAGCTGTTTTTT. Translating gives CASSLLAGATTGELFF.

The V call is TRBV25-1, the J call TRBJ2-2; 9 nucleotides align to TRBD2. From germline, CDR1 is MGHDK and CDR2 SYGVNS. The trim removed 7 bases at V and 5 bases at J, leaving 5 bases unmatched. The CDR3 is 14 amino acids. In DNA, the CDR3 is TGTGCCAGCATGACTAGCGGAAAGACCGGGGAGCTGTTTTTT. As protein: CASMTSGKTGELFF.

This clonotype has a handful of counts. The chain carries TRBV20-1 and TRBJ2-2, with D maybe TRBD1 (5 bases). Germline CDR1 reads DFQATT; CDR2 reads SNEGSKA (reference sequence). The V end was cut by 4 bases, the J end by 5 bases, with 11 bases between. This CDR3 contains 13 residues. Written as DNA, the CDR3 is TGCAGTGCTACGACAGCCAGGACCGGGGAGCTGTTTTTT. It translates to CSATTARTGELFF.

This clonotype was picked up a small number of times. An end of the junction does not agree with germline; a read error may underlie this. The chain employs TRBV10-3 and TRBJ2-7; 8 bases are a match to TRBD2. The CDR3 has 12 residues. CDR1 and CDR2 from the germline V gene are ENHRY and SYGVKD. In nucleotides, the CDR3 is TGTGCCAGCAGTAATGGACTAGCTTCTCTGTACTTC. Translated: CASSNGLASLYF.

This clonotype was detected only a few times. This chain uses TRBV6-6 with TRBJ1-2; the D is unclear. This CDR3 has 13 residues. Looked up from germline, CDR1 is MNHNY and CDR2 is SVGAGI (reference sequence). With 4 bases removed from V and 7 bases from J, the gap between germline ends came to 13 bases. CDR3 protein: CASSLSMAAGYTF. The CDR3 bases are TGTGCCAGCAGTTTATCGATGGCCGCTGGCTACACCTTC.

The rearrangement joins TRBV7-3 to TRBJ2-2; D is unresolved. The V end lost 5 bases, the J end lost 7 bases, and 14 bases lay between the germline ends. The CDR3 loop spans 14 amino acids. Germline V CDR1 and CDR2: SGHTA, FQGTGA. The CDR3 reads CASSPPSGLGELFF. DNA of the CDR3: TGTGCCAGCAGCCCACCCTCAGGCCTCGGGGAGCTGTTTTTT.

The chain carries TRBV15 and TRBJ1-3; 8 bases line up with TRBD1. Germline V lookup: CDR1 LNHNV, CDR2 YYDKDF (reference sequence). Trimming took 3 bases from V and 2 from J; bases not matched to a gene: 6. This CDR3 is 16 amino acids long. CDR3 amino acids: CATSRDREAAGNTIYF. Here the CDR3 DNA reads TGTGCCACCAGCAGGGACAGGGAGGCTGCTGGAAACACCATATATTTT.

The chain combines TRBV10-3 with TRBJ1-1; D gene unclear. The CDR3 length is 15 residues. The V gene's germline CDR1 is ENHRY and CDR2 SYGVKD. Trimming took off 4 bases at V and 0 bases at J, with 12 bases between the two ends. Here the CDR3 reads CAISGPGRMNTEAFF. CDR3 sequence (DNA): TGTGCCATCAGTGGGCCAGGACGGATGAACACTGAAGCTTTCTTT.

Concerning this clonotype itself: At one end, the junction sequence differs from germline, possibly due to a read error. The rearrangement joins TRBV20-1 to TRBJ2-5; D possibly corresponds to TRBD2 (5 bases). CDR1 is DFQATT, CDR2 SNEGSKA, per germline (reference sequence). CDR3 length equals 14 residues. The CDR3 loop reads CSARDRLAQETQCF. The CDR3 DNA sequence: TGCAGTGCTAGAGATAGGCTAGCTCAGGAGACCCAGTGCTTC.

The J gene is TRBJ2-7, the V gene TRBV20-1; no clear D gene. V was cut by 5 bases and J by 4 bases, with 15 bases left in between. There are 13 residues in the CDR3. Germline CDR1 and CDR2: DFQATT and SNEGSKA (reference sequence). CDR3 DNA sequence: TGCAGTGCTCCCCCCCTCGGCCAATACGAGCAGTACTTC. It is translated as CSAPPLGQYEQYF.